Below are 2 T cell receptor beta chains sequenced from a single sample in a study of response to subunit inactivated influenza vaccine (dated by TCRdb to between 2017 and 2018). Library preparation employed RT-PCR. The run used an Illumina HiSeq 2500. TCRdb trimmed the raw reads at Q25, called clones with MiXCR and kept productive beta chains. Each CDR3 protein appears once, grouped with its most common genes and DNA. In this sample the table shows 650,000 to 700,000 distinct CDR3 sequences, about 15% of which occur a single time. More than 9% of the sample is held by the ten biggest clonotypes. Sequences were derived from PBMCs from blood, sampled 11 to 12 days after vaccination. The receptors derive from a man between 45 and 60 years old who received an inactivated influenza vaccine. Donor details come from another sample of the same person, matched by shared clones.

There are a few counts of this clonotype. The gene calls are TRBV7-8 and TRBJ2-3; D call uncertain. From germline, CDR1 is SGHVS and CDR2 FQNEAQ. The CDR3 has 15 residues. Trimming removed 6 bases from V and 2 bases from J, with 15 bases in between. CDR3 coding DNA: TGTGCCAGCAGAGCTCTCGGCCAGGACACAGATACGCAGTATTTT. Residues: CASRALGQDTDTQYF.

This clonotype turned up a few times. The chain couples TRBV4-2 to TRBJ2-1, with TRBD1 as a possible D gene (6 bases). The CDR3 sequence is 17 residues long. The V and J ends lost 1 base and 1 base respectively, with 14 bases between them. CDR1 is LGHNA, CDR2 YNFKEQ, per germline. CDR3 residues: CASSQASRGLSYNEQFF. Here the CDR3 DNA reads TGTGCCAGCAGCCAAGCCTCGAGGGGGTTATCCTACAATGAGCAGTTCTTC.